Following are 25 T cell receptor beta chains from one sample sequenced in a study of blood T cell repertoires in COVID-19. Generated by immunoSEQ multiplex PCR, the TCRdb table keeps only in-frame clones and is missing some. The table lists about 160,000 clones, around four fifths of them singletons, with more than 3% in the top ten. The sequenced sample was peripheral blood. The receptors were sampled from a woman at least 80 years old with acute or convalescent COVID-19.

The gene calls are TRBV7-2 and TRBJ1-5; weak D call: TRBD1 (6 bases). This CDR3 spans 15 amino acids. Germline-derived CDR1 and CDR2 are SGHTA and FQGNSA. Trimming stripped 6 bases from V and 0 bases from J, with 12 bases between. CDR3 sequence (DNA): TGTGCCAGCAGTTTACAGGGCCATAGCAATCAGCCCCAGCATTTT. It translates to CASSLQGHSNQPQHF.

This clone was seen a single time. The chain combines TRBV29-1 with TRBJ2-6, with D possibly matching TRBD2 (6 bases). Germline CDR1 is SQVTM and CDR2 is ANQGSEA. The ends were cut back, 4 bases at V and 2 bases at J, with 9 bases in the middle. CDR3 size: 14 residues. CDR3 DNA sequence: TGCAGCGTTGGGGGGGAGGCTGGGGCCAACGTCCTGACTTTC. Amino acids: CSVGGEAGANVLTF.

CDR3 residues: CAWSLGTAYSNQPQHF. The DNA for the CDR3 is TGTGCCTGGTCCCTTGGGACAGCTTATAGCAATCAGCCCCAGCATTTT. This chain connects TRBV30 to TRBJ1-5; 7 nucleotides line up with TRBD1. Per germline, CDR1 GTSNPN and CDR2 SVGIG (reference sequence). After removal of 5 bases from V and 0 bases from J, the junction contained 10 bases not matched to a gene. This CDR3 region has 16 residues.

This rearrangement joins TRBV7-2 to TRBJ1-3; no definite D call. The V gene lost 4 bases and the J gene lost 0 bases, with 13 bases spanning the gap. Looked up from germline, CDR1 is SGHTA and CDR2 is FQGNSA. This CDR3 is 16 amino acids long. DNA for the CDR3: TGTGCCAGCAGCTCCCCAACAGCCCTCTCTGGAAACACCATATATTTT. Translation: CASSSPTALSGNTIYF.

V usage is TRBV7-9 and J usage is TRBJ1-3, with a weak D call TRBD1 (5 bases). The CDR3 has 15 amino acids. The V gene lost 3 bases and the J gene lost 0 bases, with 9 bases spanning the gap. Germline CDR1 reads SEHNR; CDR2 reads FQNEAQ (reference sequence). As DNA, the CDR3 is TGTGCCAGCAGCTTTGACAGCCACTCTGGAAACACCATATATTTT. Translating gives CASSFDSHSGNTIYF.

The V gene is TRBV24-1, the J gene TRBJ1-1; 12 nucleotides match TRBD1. The junction had 2 bases not matched to a gene; V was cut back by 10 bases and J by 6 bases. The germline V gene has CDR1 KGHDR and CDR2 SFDVKD. The CDR3 consists of 12 residues. CDR3 nucleotides: TGTGCCACGGGACAGGGGGCGTCTGAAGCTTTCTTT. Translation gives CATGQGASEAFF.

The chain uses TRBV19 and TRBJ1-6, with D unresolved. CDR1 and CDR2 (germline): LNHDA, SQIVND (reference sequence). The CDR3 spans 14 residues. The ends were cut back, 1 base at V and 5 bases at J, with 6 bases in the middle. As DNA, the CDR3 is TGTGCCAGTAGTATAGGACGGGATAATTCACCCCTCCACTTT. Protein product: CASSIGRDNSPLHF.

Notes on this clone: At one end, the junction sequence differs from germline, possibly due to a read error. The rearrangement joins TRBV14 to TRBJ2-1, with a tentative D call TRBD1 (5 bases). Germline V gives CDR1 SGHDN, CDR2 FVKESK. This CDR3 is built from 14 residues. The CDR3 loop reads CASSQSQGYDEQFF. The CDR3 DNA reads as TGTGCCAGCAGCCAAAGCCAGGGCTACGATGAGCAGTTCTTC.

This chain joins TRBV6-6 and TRBJ1-2, with D hard to call. From germline, CDR1 is MNHNY and CDR2 SVGAGI (reference sequence). This CDR3 has 12 amino acids. With 7 bases removed from V and 2 bases from J, the gap between germline ends came to 8 bases. CDR3 in amino acids: CASKARNYGYTF. The CDR3, as DNA: TGTGCCAGCAAAGCCAGGAACTATGGCTACACCTTC.

The rearrangement uses TRBV27 and TRBJ1-2; 9 nucleotides align to TRBD1. This CDR3 comprises 17 residues. Germline values: CDR1 MNHEY, CDR2 SMNVEV (reference sequence). The V segment lost 5 bases and the J segment 1 base; nucleotides outside the gene matches: 11. The CDR3 bases are TGTGCCAGCAGTCGGGCATCCGGGACAGGGAGTAACTATGGCTACACCTTC. It encodes CASSRASGTGSNYGYTF.

The chain is built from TRBV12-3 or TRBV12-4 and TRBJ1-1; 7 bases are shared with TRBD1. Trimming took 7 bases from V and 5 from J; bases not matched to a gene: 7. There are 13 residues in the CDR3. CDR3 DNA sequence: TGTGCCAGCACCTCGACAGGGAGAACTGAAGCTTTCTTT. It translates to CASTSTGRTEAFF.

The chain is built from TRBV19 and TRBJ2-5, with 7 bases fitting TRBD1. CDR1 is LNHDA and CDR2 is SQIVND in the germline V gene (reference sequence). V gave up 6 bases and J gave up 5 bases; unmatched junction bases: 12. The CDR3 has 15 residues. The CDR3 nucleotides are TGTGCCAGTAGCCGTACAGGGGTAGTGCGGGAGACCCAGTACTTC. This encodes CASSRTGVVRETQYF.

This clone appeared a few times. The V and J genes are TRBV7-9 and TRBJ2-1, with 15 bases aligning to TRBD2. This CDR3 spans 16 amino acids. The trim removed 3 bases at V and 6 bases at J, leaving 3 bases unmatched. Germline CDR1 SEHNR, CDR2 FQNEAQ (reference sequence). The CDR3 DNA follows: TGTGCCAGCAGCTTGACGGGACTAGCGGGGGGCAATGAGCAGTTCTTC. It yields the protein CASSLTGLAGGNEQFF.

The chain combines TRBV6-5 with TRBJ2-6; D not certain. Trimming took 5 bases from V and 0 from J, leaving 8 bases between them. The CDR3 loop spans 15 amino acids. Germline V CDR1 and CDR2: MNHEY, SVGAGI. In nucleotides, the CDR3 is TGTGCCAGCAGTACCACAACCTCTGGGGCCAACGTCCTGACTTTC. The encoded protein is CASSTTTSGANVLTF.

The CDR3 sequence is CASSPSGDFGNQPQHF. CDR3 DNA sequence: TGTGCCAGCAGCCCGTCAGGGGATTTCGGCAATCAGCCCCAGCATTTT. The V gene is TRBV5-5, the J gene TRBJ1-5; possibly TRBD1 for D (6 bases). V gave up 4 bases and J gave up 2 bases, with 16 bases separating them. The CDR3 has 16 residues. Germline-derived CDR1 and CDR2 are SGHKS and YYEKEE (reference sequence).

V is TRBV2 and J is TRBJ1-1; no clear D gene. Trimming removed 4 bases from V and 4 bases from J, with 16 bases in between. CDR1 and CDR2 from the germline V gene are SNHLY and FYNNEI. The CDR3 loop spans 15 amino acids. DNA of the CDR3: TGTGCCAGCAGTGCTCATGAGGGAATCGGCACTGAAGCTTTCTTT. It yields the protein CASSAHEGIGTEAFF.

This clone was detected only once. V gene TRBV5-1 combines with J gene TRBJ1-1; a weak D match, TRBD1 (6 bases). Trimming removed 3 bases at V and 2 bases at J, with 14 bases between. The CDR3 runs to 15 residues. Germline V gene sequence: CDR1 SGHRS, CDR2 YFSETQ. DNA for the CDR3: TGCGCCAGCAGCTGGCAGGGGACGCGCAACACTGAAGCTTTCTTT. The encoded protein is CASSWQGTRNTEAFF.

V usage is TRBV9 and J usage is TRBJ2-7; a weak D match, TRBD2 (6 bases). This CDR3 is built from 14 residues. V shed 2 bases and J shed 4 bases, with 13 bases lying between them. Germline V lookup: CDR1 SGDLS, CDR2 YYNGEE. The CDR3 protein is CASSVSSGDYEQYF. In DNA form, the CDR3 reads TGTGCCAGCAGCGTTAGTAGCGGCGATTACGAGCAGTACTTC. Looking up the rest from reference TRBV9 and TRBJ2-7 gives the full variable domain: DSGVTQTPKHLITATGQRVTLRCSPRSGDLSVYWYQQSLDQGLQFLIQYYNGEERAKGNILERFSAQQFPDLHSELNLSSLELGDSALYFCASSVSSGDYEQYFGPGTRLTVT.

The chain couples TRBV5-6 to TRBJ1-1; 9 positions match TRBD1. CDR1 is SGHDT and CDR2 is YYEEEE in the germline V gene. The V segment lost 2 bases and the J segment 4 bases; nucleotides outside the gene matches: 12. This CDR3 has 17 residues. CDR3 region: CASSFPRTGDGFTEAFF. CDR3 coding DNA: TGTGCCAGCAGCTTCCCACGGACAGGGGATGGGTTCACTGAAGCTTTCTTT.

V is TRBV7-9 and J is TRBJ2-3; 9 bases are a match to TRBD1. The CDR3 is 13 residues long. V was clipped by 5 bases and J by 9 bases; unmatched bases: 6. Germline V gene lookup returns CDR1 SEHNR and CDR2 FQNEAQ (reference sequence). The DNA for the CDR3 is TGTGCCAGCAGCCCCAGGGACAGGGACACGCAGTATTTT. Amino acids: CASSPRDRDTQYF.

The rearrangement joins TRBV18 to TRBJ1-6; D remains ambiguous. CDR1 is KGHSH, CDR2 LQKENI, per germline. V was cut by 5 bases and J by 7 bases, with 6 bases left in between. The CDR3 spans 12 residues. The DNA of the CDR3 is TGTGCCAGCTCAGAGGAAAATTCACCCCTCCACTTT. Translation gives CASSEENSPLHF.

The chain carries TRBV2 and TRBJ1-6; 9 bases map to TRBD1. J lost 5 bases, V lost 7 bases, and 9 bases had no gene match. CDR3 size: 16 residues. CDR1 and CDR2 from the germline V gene are SNHLY and FYNNEI. The CDR3 here is CASKEWGTGNNSPLHF. The CDR3 DNA reads as TGTGCCAGCAAGGAATGGGGGACAGGGAATAATTCACCCCTCCACTTT.

The chain recombines TRBV28 with TRBJ2-7; 9 nucleotides line up with TRBD1. The CDR3 covers 17 residues. Germline loops: CDR1 MDHEN, CDR2 SYDVKM. J gave up 3 bases and V 10 bases, and 19 bases lay outside the gene matches. CDR3 sequence: CATSEGGQGLLVYEQYF. DNA of the CDR3: TGTGCCACCTCCGAAGGGGGACAGGGACTCTTGGTCTACGAGCAGTACTTC.

On this clone: Other DNA variants within this sample encode the same CDR3. The gene calls are TRBV19 and TRBJ1-5; a possible D gene is TRBD1 (5 bases). Per germline, CDR1 LNHDA and CDR2 SQIVND (reference sequence). CDR3 length: 15 residues. V lost 8 bases, J lost 5 bases, and 19 bases lay in between. The CDR3 DNA is TGTGCCAGTCGGGGCCGGGGCCGGGGGGATCAGCCCCAGCATTTT. Translation: CASRGRGRGDQPQHF.

Of note for this clone: The same CDR3 can be traced to other DNA sequences in this sample. The chain's CDR3 is CASSPTVAGVYNEQFF. DNA of the CDR3: TGTGCCAGCAGCCCTACGGTTGCGGGGGTTTACAATGAGCAGTTCTTC. The chain couples TRBV14 to TRBJ2-1; TRBD2 matches at 7 bases. The junction had 10 bases not matched to a gene; V was cut back by 4 bases and J by 4 bases. Germline CDR1 is SGHDN and CDR2 is FVKESK. The CDR3 has 16 amino acids.